This is a list of T cell receptor beta chains from one sample in a study of cytomegalovirus exposure and HLA in healthy donors. Sequenced by immunoSEQ multiplex PCR; TCRdb stores in-frame clones only, minus some. The data contain 200,000 or so clones, 75% to 90% of them seen just once; the ten biggest clones take up approximately 6.3%. The sequenced material came from PBMCs. Source of these receptors: a man in his forties in good health and CMV-seropositive. Both conserved end residues are part of each CDR3. Fields, in order: V gene, clone size, D gene, J gene, CDR3 protein, CDR3 DNA. A D gene is named only where the DNA matches it firmly. Size is stated for part of the rows, as once, few or many counts, or as a class when the clone is expanded.

V gene: TRBV30; clone size: -; D gene: -; J gene: TRBJ1-5; CDR3 protein: CAWSVGDRRNQPQHF; CDR3 DNA: TGTGCCTGGAGTGTAGGTGACAGAAGAAATCAGCCCCAGCATTTT
V gene: TRBV4-3; clone size: few; D gene: -; J gene: TRBJ2-2; CDR3 protein: CASSQEWGPGELFF; CDR3 DNA: TGCGCCAGCAGCCAAGAGTGGGGGCCCGGGGAGCTGTTTTTT
V gene: TRBV5-4; clone size: few; D gene: -; J gene: TRBJ2-7; CDR3 protein: CASSLTSSYEQYF; CDR3 DNA: TGTGCCAGCAGCTTGACTAGCTCCTACGAGCAGTACTTC
V gene: TRBV29-1; clone size: -; D gene: TRBD1; J gene: TRBJ1-2; CDR3 protein: CSVEGTGAIINYGYTF; CDR3 DNA: TGCAGCGTTGAAGGGACAGGGGCTATAATTAACTATGGCTACACCTTC
V gene: TRBV7-8; clone size: -; D gene: TRBD1; J gene: TRBJ1-6; CDR3 protein: CASSLPGTGVNSPLHF; CDR3 DNA: TGTGCCAGCAGCTTACCCGGGACAGGGGTGAATTCACCCCTCCACTTT
V gene: TRBV18; clone size: -; D gene: -; J gene: TRBJ1-1; CDR3 protein: CASSPPPSAEAFF; CDR3 DNA: TGTGCCAGCTCACCACCCCCATCGGCTGAAGCTTTCTTT
V gene: TRBV7-3; clone size: -; D gene: -; J gene: TRBJ2-1; CDR3 protein: CASRLTGIDRQFF; CDR3 DNA: TGTGCCAGCAGACTAACAGGGATTGACAGGCAGTTCTTC
V gene: TRBV9; clone size: -; D gene: -; J gene: TRBJ2-5; CDR3 protein: CASSVEGETQYF; CDR3 DNA: TGTGCCAGCAGCGTAGAGGGGGAGACCCAGTACTTC
V gene: TRBV7-2; clone size: -; D gene: -; J gene: TRBJ2-3; CDR3 protein: CASSRDFRDTQYF; CDR3 DNA: TGTGCCAGCAGCCGGGACTTTAGAGATACGCAGTATTTT
V gene: TRBV27; clone size: -; D gene: TRBD1; J gene: TRBJ2-1; CDR3 protein: CASSSQGVSYNEQFF; CDR3 DNA: TGTGCCAGCAGTTCCCAGGGGGTCTCCTACAATGAGCAGTTCTTC
V gene: TRBV7-9; clone size: once; D gene: TRBD2; J gene: TRBJ2-2; CDR3 protein: CASSRTSGGTGELFF; CDR3 DNA: TGTGCCAGCAGCCGGACTAGCGGGGGCACCGGGGAGCTGTTTTTT
V gene: TRBV19; clone size: few; D gene: TRBD2; J gene: TRBJ2-3; CDR3 protein: CASSQRLAGQLGDTQYF; CDR3 DNA: TGTGCCAGTAGTCAAAGGCTAGCGGGGCAATTGGGAGATACGCAGTATTTT
V gene: TRBV5-1; clone size: -; D gene: TRBD1; J gene: TRBJ2-7; CDR3 protein: CASRGTGKGEQYF; CDR3 DNA: TGCGCCAGCCGAGGGACAGGGAAGGGCGAGCAGTACTTC
V gene: TRBV7-3; clone size: -; D gene: -; J gene: TRBJ2-3; CDR3 protein: CASSSQGSTDTQYF; CDR3 DNA: TGTGCCAGCAGCTCCCAGGGAAGCACAGATACGCAGTATTTT
V gene: TRBV19; clone size: -; D gene: TRBD1; J gene: TRBJ2-7; CDR3 protein: CASSILRQGLNEQYF; CDR3 DNA: TGTGCCAGTAGTATCTTGAGACAGGGATTAAACGAGCAGTACTTC
V gene: TRBV30; clone size: -; D gene: -; J gene: TRBJ1-6; CDR3 protein: CAWSADRQGFSPLHF; CDR3 DNA: TGTGCCTGGAGTGCTGACAGGCAAGGGTTTTCACCCCTCCACTTT
V gene: TRBV18; clone size: -; D gene: TRBD1; J gene: TRBJ2-1; CDR3 protein: CASSPGQGALEQFF; CDR3 DNA: TGTGCCAGCTCACCGGGACAGGGGGCTCTTGAGCAGTTCTTC
V gene: TRBV6-5; clone size: -; D gene: -; J gene: TRBJ2-5; CDR3 protein: CASSWEQGQETQYF; CDR3 DNA: TGTGCCAGCAGTTGGGAACAGGGCCAAGAGACCCAGTACTTC
V gene: TRBV2; clone size: once; D gene: TRBD1; J gene: TRBJ1-5; CDR3 protein: CASSMDRVNQPQHF; CDR3 DNA: TGTGCCAGCAGTATGGACAGGGTCAATCAGCCCCAGCATTTT
V gene: TRBV7-3; clone size: -; D gene: -; J gene: TRBJ2-5; CDR3 protein: CASSRAGQETQYF; CDR3 DNA: TGTGCCAGCAGCCGAGCGGGCCAAGAGACCCAGTACTTC
V gene: TRBV7-2; clone size: -; D gene: TRBD1; J gene: TRBJ2-7; CDR3 protein: CASSSGPGQGERLGYEQYF; CDR3 DNA: TGTGCCAGCAGCTCCGGCCCGGGACAGGGGGAAAGGTTGGGCTACGAGCAGTACTTC
V gene: TRBV28; clone size: -; D gene: TRBD1; J gene: TRBJ2-7; CDR3 protein: CASSLGTVLEQYF; CDR3 DNA: TGTGCCAGCAGCTTAGGGACAGTACTCGAGCAGTACTTC
V gene: TRBV27; clone size: -; D gene: -; J gene: TRBJ1-2; CDR3 protein: CASSYRGGLGYTF; CDR3 DNA: TGTGCCAGCAGTTACCGCGGGGGTCTCGGCTACACCTTC
V gene: TRBV5-1; clone size: -; D gene: -; J gene: TRBJ1-6; CDR3 protein: CASSLDGRPNSPLHF; CDR3 DNA: TGCGCCAGCAGCTTGGACGGGAGACCAAATTCACCCCTCCACTTT